The 21 T cell receptor beta chains given below trace back to one sample, sequenced in a study of cytomegalovirus exposure and HLA in healthy donors. TCRdb's copy holds only in-frame clones and misses some; the assay was immunoSEQ multiplex PCR. The top ten hold 3.8% of the sample, which has around 73,000 clones, approximately 90% seen once. Source material: PBMCs. These receptors were collected from a woman between 18 and 30 years old in good health and CMV-seropositive.

The rearrangement links TRBV10-2 to TRBJ2-5; TRBD2 aligns across 14 bases. V was pared by 6 bases and J by 5 bases, with 5 bases of the junction left unmatched. The CDR3 has 15 amino acids. Per germline, CDR1 WSHSY and CDR2 SAAADI. The CDR3 bases are TGCGCCAGCAGGGGGACTAGCGGGAGTTTGGAGACCCAGTACTTC. The encoded protein is CASRGTSGSLETQYF.

The V gene is TRBV28, the J gene TRBJ1-1, with a possible D match to TRBD1 (6 bases). The CDR3 is 15 residues long. V was trimmed by 2 bases and J by 4 bases, leaving 14 bases between them. Per germline, CDR1 MDHEN and CDR2 SYDVKM. For the CDR3, the DNA is TGTGCCAGCAGTTTAGGGGGCGCGGGAGCCACTGAAGCTTTCTTT. It is translated as CASSLGGAGATEAFF.

This clone was detected only a few times. The chain employs TRBV10-1 and TRBJ2-7, with D possibly TRBD1 on 5 matching bases. The germline CDR1 and CDR2 sequences are WNHNN and SYGVQD (reference sequence). The CDR3 runs 12 residues. V was clipped by 3 bases and J by 7 bases, with 10 bases between them. CDR3 sequence: CASSDTGFEQYF. The CDR3 DNA is TGCGCCAGCAGTGATACAGGTTTTGAGCAGTACTTC.

This chain uses TRBV11-3 with TRBJ1-3; D is ambiguous. V lost 3 bases and J lost 4, with 13 bases in between. The CDR3 length is 15 residues. Germline V gene data show CDR1 as SGHNT and CDR2 as YENEEA. The CDR3, as DNA: TGTGCCAGCAGCTTCCGACAAGGCGAGGGAAACACCATATATTTT. Amino acids: CASSFRQGEGNTIYF. Using reference TRBV11-3 and TRBJ1-3 for the parts outside the CDR3, the full variable domain is EAGVVQSPRYKIIEKKQPVAFWCNPISGHNTLYWYLQNLGQGPELLIRYENEEAVDDSQLPKDRFSAERLKGVDSTLKIQPAELGDSAVYLCASSFRQGEGNTIYFGEGSWLTVV.

This chain uses TRBV11-2 with TRBJ1-5; no reliable D call. The V end lost 4 bases, the J end lost 4 bases, and 8 bases lay between the germline ends. This CDR3 has 13 amino acids. Germline lookup yields CDR1 SGHAT and CDR2 FQNNGV. The CDR3 protein is CASSYDMNQPQHF. CDR3 DNA sequence: TGTGCCAGCAGCTACGACATGAATCAGCCCCAGCATTTT.

This chain links TRBV4-1 with TRBJ1-3, with 9 bases lining up with TRBD1. CDR1 and CDR2 from the germline V gene are MGHRA and YSYEKL. CDR3 length: 20 residues. With 0 bases clipped from V and 1 base from J, the junction kept 13 bases outside the gene matches. In nucleotides, the CDR3 is TGCGCCAGCAGCCAAGATCGTAACAGGGGGCATACTTTTTCTGGAAACACCATATATTTT. Amino acids: CASSQDRNRGHTFSGNTIYF.

This clone was observed a few times. The gene calls are TRBV29-1 and TRBJ2-1, with 7 nucleotides matching TRBD1. The CDR3 consists of 14 residues. The germline gives CDR1 SQVTM, CDR2 ANQGSEA. J lost 5 bases, V lost 7 bases, and 11 bases had no gene match. The CDR3, as DNA: TGCAGCGCAACTAATGGACAGGCAGACAATGAGCAGTTCTTC. Protein: CSATNGQADNEQFF.

This chain links TRBV27 with TRBJ1-1; tentative D call: TRBD1 (5 bases). V dropped 6 bases and J dropped 8 bases, with 10 bases sitting between them. The length of the CDR3 is 11 residues. Germline values: CDR1 MNHEY, CDR2 SMNVEV (reference sequence). Written as DNA, the CDR3 is TGTGCCAGCAGAGTGGGGGGAGAAGCTTTCTTT. It yields the protein CASRVGGEAFF.

This clone was seen only once. The chain links TRBV5-1 to TRBJ2-3; possible D gene TRBD2, 6 bases. This CDR3 has 14 amino acids. The V end was cut by 0 bases, the J end by 6 bases, with 11 bases between. Germline values: CDR1 SGHRS, CDR2 YFSETQ. CDR3 amino acids: CASSLGQAGDTQYF. DNA of the CDR3: TGCGCCAGCAGCTTGGGTCAAGCGGGTGATACGCAGTATTTT.

This clone was recorded only once. The rearrangement links TRBV12-2 to TRBJ1-1. TRBV12-2 is deemed a pseudogene. The CDR3 runs to 14 residues. CDR3 region: CASRLEVVGSEAFF. CDR3 bases: TGTGCAAGTCGCTTAGAAGTCGTCGGGAGTGAAGCTTTCTTT.

The chain links TRBV2 to TRBJ2-7; D might be TRBD2 (7 bases). Germline V gene lookup returns CDR1 SNHLY and CDR2 FYNNEI. The CDR3 extends over 13 amino acids. The germline V and J ends were trimmed by 5 bases and 6 bases, with 14 bases remaining between them. As DNA, the CDR3 is TGTGCCAGCAGTTCAAACAGGGAGGGCGAGCAGTACTTC. Its translation is CASSSNREGEQYF.

The count of this clone is one. V usage is TRBV5-8 and J usage is TRBJ1-5, with 7 nucleotides matching TRBD1. V shed 6 bases, J shed 2 bases, and the junction held 8 bases outside the gene matches. Per the germline V gene, CDR1 is SGHTS and CDR2 is YDEGEE. The CDR3 loop spans 15 amino acids. The CDR3 region is CASTPGGSGNQPQHF. The CDR3, as DNA: TGTGCCAGCACCCCAGGGGGGTCCGGCAATCAGCCCCAGCATTTT.

This clone was seen once. The chain joins TRBV6-1 to TRBJ2-3, with 7 bases lining up with TRBD1. The CDR3 consists of 15 residues. From germline, CDR1 is MNHNS and CDR2 SASEGT. The V and J ends lost 6 bases and 0 bases, in that order; junction bases with no gene match: 6. The CDR3 nucleotides are TGTGCCAGCAGGAGGACAGGCCCTAGCACAGATACGCAGTATTTT. The encoded protein is CASRRTGPSTDTQYF.

The V call is TRBV6-5, the J call TRBJ1-2; 7 bases align to TRBD1. CDR3 length: 14 residues. The trim removed 0 bases at V and 7 bases at J, leaving 5 bases unmatched. Germline lookup yields CDR1 MNHEY and CDR2 SVGAGI. The CDR3 sequence: CASSYSRTGAGYTF. For the CDR3, the DNA is TGTGCCAGCAGTTACTCGAGGACAGGCGCTGGCTACACCTTC.

The rearrangement joins TRBV9 to TRBJ2-3; the match to TRBD1 covers 7 bases. CDR1 and CDR2 from the germline V gene are SGDLS and YYNGEE. CDR3 length equals 15 residues. The junction had 6 bases not matched to a gene; V was cut back by 3 bases and J by 2 bases. This CDR3 is CASSAGEGATDTQYF. The DNA of the CDR3 is TGTGCCAGCAGCGCCGGAGAGGGGGCCACAGATACGCAGTATTTT. Full variable domain (remainder filled in from reference TRBV9 and TRBJ2-3): DSGVTQTPKHLITATGQRVTLRCSPRSGDLSVYWYQQSLDQGLQFLIQYYNGEERAKGNILERFSAQQFPDLHSELNLSSLELGDSALYFCASSAGEGATDTQYFGPGTRLTVL.

The genes are TRBV5-5 and TRBJ1-3; D is unresolved. The germline CDR1 and CDR2 sequences are SGHKS and YYEKEE (reference sequence). The CDR3 contains 16 residues. The ends were cut back, 0 bases at V and 0 bases at J, with 10 bases in the middle. The CDR3 region has the DNA TGTGCCAGCAGCTTGGATGGCCGCAGCTCTGGAAACACCATATATTTT. It specifies CASSLDGRSSGNTIYF. The whole variable domain, filled in from reference TRBV5-5 and TRBJ1-3, reads DAGVTQSPTHLIKTRGQQVTLRCSPISGHKSVSWYQQVLGQGPQFIFQYYEKEERGRGNFPDRFSARQFPNYSSELNVNALLLGDSALYLCASSLDGRSSGNTIYFGEGSWLTVV.

The rearrangement joins TRBV29-1 to TRBJ2-5, with 9 bases matching TRBD2. The V and J ends lost 0 bases and 1 base, in that order; junction bases with no gene match: 15. CDR3 length equals 19 residues. The germline V gene has CDR1 SQVTM and CDR2 ANQGSEA. In nucleotides, the CDR3 is TGCAGCGTTGAAGATCTTAATCGGGTGAGGACTAGCGTCCAAGAGACCCAGTACTTC. It codes for CSVEDLNRVRTSVQETQYF.

The chain couples TRBV5-5 to TRBJ2-7; D possibly corresponds to TRBD1 (6 bases). CDR3 size: 16 residues. V shed 4 bases and J shed 1 base, with 18 bases lying between them. The V gene's germline CDR1 is SGHKS and CDR2 YYEKEE (reference sequence). This chain's CDR3 is CASSPRTQGFSYEQYF. In DNA, the CDR3 is TGTGCCAGCAGCCCGAGGACACAGGGTTTTTCCTACGAGCAGTACTTC.

The V call is TRBV19, the J call TRBJ2-3, with 11 bases fitting TRBD2. Germline values: CDR1 LNHDA, CDR2 SQIVND (reference sequence). V was clipped by 5 bases and J by 5 bases; unmatched bases: 18. The CDR3 is 19 amino acids. For the CDR3, the DNA is TGTGCCAGTAGTCCCCTCAGGAGTGGGCTAGCGGGAGGAGGAGATACGCAGTATTTT. It translates to CASSPLRSGLAGGGDTQYF.

The chain is built from TRBV2 and TRBJ2-7; TRBD1 agrees at 12 bases. Germline V gives CDR1 SNHLY, CDR2 FYNNEI. V lost 6 bases to trimming and J lost 2 bases; unmatched junction nucleotides: 11. The CDR3 has 17 amino acids. The CDR3 loop is CASRGTGGRGGPYEQYF. DNA of the CDR3: TGTGCCAGCAGGGGGACAGGGGGCCGCGGGGGACCCTACGAGCAGTACTTC. Drawing the rest from reference TRBV2 and TRBJ2-7, the complete variable domain is EPEVTQTPSHQVTQMGQEVILRCVPISNHLYFYWYRQILGQKVEFLVSFYNNEISEKSEIFDDQFSVERPDGSNFTLKIRSTKLEDSAMYFCASRGTGGRGGPYEQYFGPGTRLTVT.

J is TRBJ2-2 and V is TRBV7-9, with 8 bases aligning to TRBD1. V trimming: 1 base; J trimming: 2 bases; junction bases outside the gene matches: 3. This CDR3 is built from 16 residues. Germline CDR1 and CDR2: SEHNR and FQNEAQ (reference sequence). The CDR3 sequence is CASSLDAGGNTGELFF. As DNA, the CDR3 is TGTGCCAGCAGCTTAGACGCAGGGGGCAACACCGGGGAGCTGTTTTTT.